This TCR beta chain was documented in a study of control samples from healthy donors and cancer patients. The CDR3 is made up of 13 amino acids. Deletions cut 6 bases from V and 10 bases from J, with 13 bases between. Germline V CDR1 and CDR2: MGHDK, SYGVNS. The table came from immunoSEQ multiplex PCR; TCRdb's copy has only in-frame clones and leaves some out. The table has 75,000 to 95,000 clones, around nine tenths seen once; the top ten hold around 5.7%. Sequencing was carried out using blood. The TCR comes from a woman in her 50s in good health. The chain is built from TRBV25-1 and TRBJ1-6; D perhaps matches TRBD1 (6 bases). CDR3 nucleotides: TGTGCCAGCAGCCACAGGGTTACCTCACCCCTCCACTTT. Amino acid sequence: CASSHRVTSPLHF.